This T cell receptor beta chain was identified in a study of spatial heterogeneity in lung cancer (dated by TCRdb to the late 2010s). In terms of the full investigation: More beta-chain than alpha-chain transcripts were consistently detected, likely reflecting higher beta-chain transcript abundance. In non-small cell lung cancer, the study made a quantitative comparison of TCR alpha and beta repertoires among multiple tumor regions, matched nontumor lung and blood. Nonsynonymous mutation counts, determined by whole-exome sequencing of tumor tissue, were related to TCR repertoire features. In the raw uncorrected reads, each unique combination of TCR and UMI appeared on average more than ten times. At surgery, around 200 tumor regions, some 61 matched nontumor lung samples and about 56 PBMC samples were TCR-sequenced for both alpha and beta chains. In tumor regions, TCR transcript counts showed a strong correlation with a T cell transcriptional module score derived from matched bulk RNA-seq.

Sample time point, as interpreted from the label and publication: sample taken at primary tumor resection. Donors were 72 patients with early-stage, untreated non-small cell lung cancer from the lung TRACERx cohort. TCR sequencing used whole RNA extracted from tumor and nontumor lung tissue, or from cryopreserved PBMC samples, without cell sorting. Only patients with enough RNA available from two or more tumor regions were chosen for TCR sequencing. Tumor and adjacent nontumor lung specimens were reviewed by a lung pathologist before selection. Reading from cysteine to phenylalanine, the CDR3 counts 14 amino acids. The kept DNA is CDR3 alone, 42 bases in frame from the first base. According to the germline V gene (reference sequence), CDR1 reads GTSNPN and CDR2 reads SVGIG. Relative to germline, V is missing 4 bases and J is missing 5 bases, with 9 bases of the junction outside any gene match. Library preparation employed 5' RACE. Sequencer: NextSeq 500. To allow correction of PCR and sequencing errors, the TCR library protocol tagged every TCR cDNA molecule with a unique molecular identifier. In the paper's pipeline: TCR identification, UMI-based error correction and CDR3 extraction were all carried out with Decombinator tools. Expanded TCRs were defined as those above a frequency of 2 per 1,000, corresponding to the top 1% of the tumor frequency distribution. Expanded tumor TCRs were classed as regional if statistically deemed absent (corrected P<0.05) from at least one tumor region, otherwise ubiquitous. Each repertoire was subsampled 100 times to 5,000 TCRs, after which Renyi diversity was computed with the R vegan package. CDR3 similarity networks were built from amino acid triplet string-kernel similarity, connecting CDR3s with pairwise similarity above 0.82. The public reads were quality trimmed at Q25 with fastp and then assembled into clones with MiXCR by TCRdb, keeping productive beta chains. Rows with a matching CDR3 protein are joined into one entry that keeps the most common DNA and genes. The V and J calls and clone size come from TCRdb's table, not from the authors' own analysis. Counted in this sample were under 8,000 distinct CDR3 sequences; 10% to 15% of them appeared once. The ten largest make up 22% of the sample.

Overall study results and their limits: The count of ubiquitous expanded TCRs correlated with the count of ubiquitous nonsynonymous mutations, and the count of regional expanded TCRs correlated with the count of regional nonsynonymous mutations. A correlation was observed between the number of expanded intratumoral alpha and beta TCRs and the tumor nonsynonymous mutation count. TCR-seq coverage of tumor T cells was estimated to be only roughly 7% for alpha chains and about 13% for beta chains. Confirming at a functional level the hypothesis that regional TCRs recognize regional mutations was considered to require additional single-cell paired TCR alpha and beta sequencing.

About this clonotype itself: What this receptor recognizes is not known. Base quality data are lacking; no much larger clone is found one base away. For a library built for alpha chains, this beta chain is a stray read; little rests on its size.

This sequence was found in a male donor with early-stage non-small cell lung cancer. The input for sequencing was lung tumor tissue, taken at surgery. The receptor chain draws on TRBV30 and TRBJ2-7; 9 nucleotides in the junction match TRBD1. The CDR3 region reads CAWTYRTGENEQYF. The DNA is TGTGCCTGGACCTATAGGACAGGGGAGAACGAGCAGTACTTC.